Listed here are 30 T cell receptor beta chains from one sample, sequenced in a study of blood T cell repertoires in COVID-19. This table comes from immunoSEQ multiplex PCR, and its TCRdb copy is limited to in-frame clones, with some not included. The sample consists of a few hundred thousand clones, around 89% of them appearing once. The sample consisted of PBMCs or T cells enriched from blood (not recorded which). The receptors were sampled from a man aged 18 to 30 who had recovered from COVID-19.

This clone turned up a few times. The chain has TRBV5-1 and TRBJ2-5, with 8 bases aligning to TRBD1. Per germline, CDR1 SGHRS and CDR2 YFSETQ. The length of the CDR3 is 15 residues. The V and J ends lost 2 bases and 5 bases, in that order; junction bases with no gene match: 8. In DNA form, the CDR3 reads TGCGCCAGCAGCTTAGCAGGGGGCAGTGGGGAGACCCAGTACTTC. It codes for CASSLAGGSGETQYF.

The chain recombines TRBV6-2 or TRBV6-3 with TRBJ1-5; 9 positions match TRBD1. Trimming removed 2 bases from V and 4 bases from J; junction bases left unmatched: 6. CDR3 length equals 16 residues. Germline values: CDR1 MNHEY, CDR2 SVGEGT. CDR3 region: CASSYPSTGGNQPQHF. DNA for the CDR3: TGTGCCAGCAGTTACCCCTCGACAGGGGGGAATCAGCCCCAGCATTTT.

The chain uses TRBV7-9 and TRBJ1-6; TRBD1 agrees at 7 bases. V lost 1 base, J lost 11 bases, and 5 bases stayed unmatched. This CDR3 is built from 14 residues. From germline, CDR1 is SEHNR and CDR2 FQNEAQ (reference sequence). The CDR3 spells CASSLGQGATPLHF. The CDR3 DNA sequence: TGTGCCAGCAGCTTAGGACAGGGAGCGACACCCCTCCACTTT.

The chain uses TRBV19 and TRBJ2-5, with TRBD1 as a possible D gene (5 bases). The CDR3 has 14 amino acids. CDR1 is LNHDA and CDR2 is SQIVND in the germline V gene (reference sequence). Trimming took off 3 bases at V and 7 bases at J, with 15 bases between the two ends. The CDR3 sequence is CASSMSQGPGTQYF. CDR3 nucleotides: TGTGCCAGTAGTATGTCGCAGGGCCCAGGGACCCAGTACTTC.

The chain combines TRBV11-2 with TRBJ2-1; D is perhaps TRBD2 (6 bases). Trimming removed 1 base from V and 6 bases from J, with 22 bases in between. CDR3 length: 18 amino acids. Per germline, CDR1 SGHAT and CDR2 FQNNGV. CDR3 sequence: CASSLGPPGPLAVNEQFF. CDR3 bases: TGTGCCAGCAGCTTAGGCCCGCCGGGTCCACTAGCCGTCAATGAGCAGTTCTTC.

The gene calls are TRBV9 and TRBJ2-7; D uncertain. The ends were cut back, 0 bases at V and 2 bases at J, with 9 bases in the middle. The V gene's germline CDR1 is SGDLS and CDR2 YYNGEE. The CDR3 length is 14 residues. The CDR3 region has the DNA TGTGCCAGCAGCGTAGGTGGCGGAGCCTACGAGCAGTACTTC. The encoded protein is CASSVGGGAYEQYF.

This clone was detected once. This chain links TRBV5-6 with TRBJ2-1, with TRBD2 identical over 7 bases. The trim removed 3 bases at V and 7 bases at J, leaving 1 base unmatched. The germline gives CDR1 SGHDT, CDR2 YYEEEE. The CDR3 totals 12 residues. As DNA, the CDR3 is TGTGCCAGCAGCTCGGGACTAAATGAGCAGTTCTTC. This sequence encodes CASSSGLNEQFF.

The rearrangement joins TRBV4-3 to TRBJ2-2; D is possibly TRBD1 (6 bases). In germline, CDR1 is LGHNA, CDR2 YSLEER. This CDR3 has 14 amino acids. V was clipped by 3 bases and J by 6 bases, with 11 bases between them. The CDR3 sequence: CASSHNRVSGELFF. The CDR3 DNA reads TGCGCCAGCAGCCATAACAGGGTCTCCGGGGAGCTGTTTTTT.

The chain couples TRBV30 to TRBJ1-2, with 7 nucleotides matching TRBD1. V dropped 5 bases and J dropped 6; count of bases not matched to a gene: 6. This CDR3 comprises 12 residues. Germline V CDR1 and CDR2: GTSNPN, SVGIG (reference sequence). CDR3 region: CAWETGSDGYTF. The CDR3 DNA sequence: TGTGCCTGGGAGACAGGGTCGGATGGCTACACCTTC.

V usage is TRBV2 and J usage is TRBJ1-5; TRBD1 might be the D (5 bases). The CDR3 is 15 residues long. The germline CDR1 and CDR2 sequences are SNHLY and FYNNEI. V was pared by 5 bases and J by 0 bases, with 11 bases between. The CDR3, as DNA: TGTGCCAGCAGTCAGGGTGGGAATAGCAATCAGCCCCAGCATTTT. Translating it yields CASSQGGNSNQPQHF. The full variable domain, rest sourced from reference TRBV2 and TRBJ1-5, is EPEVTQTPSHQVTQMGQEVILRCVPISNHLYFYWYRQILGQKVEFLVSFYNNEISEKSEIFDDQFSVERPDGSNFTLKIRSTKLEDSAMYFCASSQGGNSNQPQHFGDGTRLSIL.

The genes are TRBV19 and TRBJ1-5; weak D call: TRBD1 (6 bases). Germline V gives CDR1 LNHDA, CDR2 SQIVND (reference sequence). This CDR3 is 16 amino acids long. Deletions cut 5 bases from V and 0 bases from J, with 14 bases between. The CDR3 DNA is TGTGCCAGTAGTGAGACAGGTTACCCTAGCAATCAGCCCCAGCATTTT. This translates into CASSETGYPSNQPQHF.

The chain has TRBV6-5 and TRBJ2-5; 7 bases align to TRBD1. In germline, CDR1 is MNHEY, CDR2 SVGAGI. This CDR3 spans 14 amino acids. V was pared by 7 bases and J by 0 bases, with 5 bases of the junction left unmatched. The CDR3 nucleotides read TGTGCCAGCATCTTGGGACAGTACCAAGAGACCCAGTACTTC. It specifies CASILGQYQETQYF.

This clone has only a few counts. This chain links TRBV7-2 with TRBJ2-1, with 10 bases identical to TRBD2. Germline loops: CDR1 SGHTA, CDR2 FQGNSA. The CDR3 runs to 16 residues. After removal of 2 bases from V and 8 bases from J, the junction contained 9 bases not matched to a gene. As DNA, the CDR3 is TGTGCCAGCAGCTTACCATCTAGCGGGAGTACCTATGAGCAGTTCTTC. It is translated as CASSLPSSGSTYEQFF.

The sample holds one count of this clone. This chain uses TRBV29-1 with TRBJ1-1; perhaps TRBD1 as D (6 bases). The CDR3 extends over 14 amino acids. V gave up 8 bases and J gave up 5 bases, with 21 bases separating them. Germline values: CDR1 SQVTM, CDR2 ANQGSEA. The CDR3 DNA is TGCAGCTCACGAGGGGGGGCTGAGTATACTGAAGCTTTCTTT. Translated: CSSRGGAEYTEAFF.

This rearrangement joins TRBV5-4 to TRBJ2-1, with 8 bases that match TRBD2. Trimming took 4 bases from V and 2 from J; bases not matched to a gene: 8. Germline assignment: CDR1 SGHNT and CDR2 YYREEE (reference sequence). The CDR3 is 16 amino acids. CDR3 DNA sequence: TGTGCCAGCAGCCCATCGAGCGGGGGCACCTACAATGAGCAGTTCTTC. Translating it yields CASSPSSGGTYNEQFF.

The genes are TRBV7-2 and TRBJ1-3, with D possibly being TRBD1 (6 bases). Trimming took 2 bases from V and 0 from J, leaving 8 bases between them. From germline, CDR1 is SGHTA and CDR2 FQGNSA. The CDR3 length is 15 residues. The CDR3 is CASSLRGGSGNTIYF. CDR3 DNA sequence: TGTGCCAGCAGCTTAAGAGGGGGCTCTGGAAACACCATATATTTT. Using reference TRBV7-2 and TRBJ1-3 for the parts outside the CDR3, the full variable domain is GAGVSQSPSNKVTEKGKDVELRCDPISGHTALYWYRQSLGQGLEFLIYFQGNSAPDKSGLPSDRFSAERTGGSVSTLTIQRTQQEDSAVYLCASSLRGGSGNTIYFGEGSWLTVV.

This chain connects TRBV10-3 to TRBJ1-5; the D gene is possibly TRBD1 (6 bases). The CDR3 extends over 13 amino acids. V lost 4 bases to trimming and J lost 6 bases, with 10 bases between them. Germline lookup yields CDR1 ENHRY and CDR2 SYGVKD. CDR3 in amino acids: CAISGGGPQPQHF. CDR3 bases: TGTGCCATCAGTGGCGGGGGGCCTCAGCCCCAGCATTTT.

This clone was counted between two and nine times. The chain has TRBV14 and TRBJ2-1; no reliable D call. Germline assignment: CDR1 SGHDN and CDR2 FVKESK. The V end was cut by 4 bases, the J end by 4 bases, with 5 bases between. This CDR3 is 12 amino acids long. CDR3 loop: CASSLQYNEQFF. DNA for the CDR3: TGTGCCAGCAGCCTCCAATACAATGAGCAGTTCTTC.

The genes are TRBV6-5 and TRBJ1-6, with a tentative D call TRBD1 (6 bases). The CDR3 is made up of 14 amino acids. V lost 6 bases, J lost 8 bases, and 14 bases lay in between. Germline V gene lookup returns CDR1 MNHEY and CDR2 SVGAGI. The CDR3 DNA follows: TGTGCCAGCAGAGGAGGGGGGGGCGATTCACCCCTCCACTTT. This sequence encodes CASRGGGGDSPLHF.

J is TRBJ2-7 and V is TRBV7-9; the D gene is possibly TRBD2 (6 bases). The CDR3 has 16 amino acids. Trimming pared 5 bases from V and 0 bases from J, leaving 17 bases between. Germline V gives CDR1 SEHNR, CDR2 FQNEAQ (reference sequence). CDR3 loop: CASSRPRGLSSYEQYF. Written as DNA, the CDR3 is TGTGCCAGCAGCCGCCCAAGGGGACTTAGCTCCTACGAGCAGTACTTC.

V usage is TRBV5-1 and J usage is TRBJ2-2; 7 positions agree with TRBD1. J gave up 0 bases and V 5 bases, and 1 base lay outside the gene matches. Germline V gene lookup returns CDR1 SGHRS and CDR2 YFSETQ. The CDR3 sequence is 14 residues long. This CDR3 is CASRGGPNTGELFF. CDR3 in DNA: TGCGCCAGCAGAGGGGGCCCGAACACCGGGGAGCTGTTTTTT.

The CDR3 DNA follows: TGCAGCGTCACTAATAGAGGGACAGCAAACAATCAGCCCCAGCATTTT. Translation: CSVTNRGTANNQPQHF. The gene calls are TRBV29-1 and TRBJ1-5, with 7 bases matching TRBD1. This CDR3 has 16 residues. Germline-derived CDR1 and CDR2 are SQVTM and ANQGSEA. V lost 6 bases, J lost 3 bases, and 14 bases stayed unmatched.

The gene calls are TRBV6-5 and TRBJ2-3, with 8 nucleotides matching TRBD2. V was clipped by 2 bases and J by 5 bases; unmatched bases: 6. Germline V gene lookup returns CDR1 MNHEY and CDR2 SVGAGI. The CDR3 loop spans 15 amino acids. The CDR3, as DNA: TGTGCCAGCAGTTACAGGACTAGCAGTAGAGATACGCAGTATTTT. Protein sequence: CASSYRTSSRDTQYF.

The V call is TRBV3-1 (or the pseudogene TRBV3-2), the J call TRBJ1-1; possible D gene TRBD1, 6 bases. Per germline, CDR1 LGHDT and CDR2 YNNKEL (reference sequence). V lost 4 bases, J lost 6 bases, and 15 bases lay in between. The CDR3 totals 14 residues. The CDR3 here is CASSPKQGFAEAFF. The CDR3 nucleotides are TGTGCCAGCAGCCCTAAACAGGGTTTCGCTGAAGCTTTCTTT.

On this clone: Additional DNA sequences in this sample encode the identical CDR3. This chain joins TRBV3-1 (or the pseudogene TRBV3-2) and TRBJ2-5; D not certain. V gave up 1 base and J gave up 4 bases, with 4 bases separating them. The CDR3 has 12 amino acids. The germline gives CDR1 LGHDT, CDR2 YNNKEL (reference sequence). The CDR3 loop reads CASSQVRETQYF. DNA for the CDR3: TGTGCCAGCAGCCAAGTTCGAGAGACCCAGTACTTC.

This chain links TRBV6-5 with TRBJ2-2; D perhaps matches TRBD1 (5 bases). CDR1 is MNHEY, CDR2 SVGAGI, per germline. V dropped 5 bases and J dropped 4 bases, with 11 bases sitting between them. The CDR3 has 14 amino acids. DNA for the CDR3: TGTGCCAGCAGTCCTACAGGTTCCACCGGGGAGCTGTTTTTT. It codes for CASSPTGSTGELFF.

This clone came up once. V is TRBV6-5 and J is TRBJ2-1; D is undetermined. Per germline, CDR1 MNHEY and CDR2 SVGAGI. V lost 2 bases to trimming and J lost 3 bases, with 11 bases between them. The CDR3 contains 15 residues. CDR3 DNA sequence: TGTGCCAGCAGTTACAGTAAAAACGGCTACAATGAGCAGTTCTTC. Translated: CASSYSKNGYNEQFF.

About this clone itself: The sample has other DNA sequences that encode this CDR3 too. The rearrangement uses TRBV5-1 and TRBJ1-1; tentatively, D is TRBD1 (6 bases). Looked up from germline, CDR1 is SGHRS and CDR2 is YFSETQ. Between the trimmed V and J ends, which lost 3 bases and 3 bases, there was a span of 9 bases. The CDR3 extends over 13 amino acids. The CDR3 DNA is TGCGCCAGCAGCTCTACAGGGTACACTGAAGCTTTCTTT. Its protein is CASSSTGYTEAFF.

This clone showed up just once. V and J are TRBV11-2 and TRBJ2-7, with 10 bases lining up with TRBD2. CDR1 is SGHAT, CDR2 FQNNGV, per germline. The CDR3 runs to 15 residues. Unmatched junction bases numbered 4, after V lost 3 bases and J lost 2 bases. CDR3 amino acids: CASSFALAGAYEQYF. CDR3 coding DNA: TGTGCCAGCAGCTTCGCGCTAGCGGGGGCCTACGAGCAGTACTTC.

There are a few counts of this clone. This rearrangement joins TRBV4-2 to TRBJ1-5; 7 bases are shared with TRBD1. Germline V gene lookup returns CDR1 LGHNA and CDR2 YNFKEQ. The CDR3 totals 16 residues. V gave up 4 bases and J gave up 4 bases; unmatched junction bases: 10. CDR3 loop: CASSLQGKGANQPQHF. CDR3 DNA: TGTGCCAGCAGCCTCCAGGGGAAGGGGGCAAATCAGCCCCAGCATTTT.